The 6 T cell receptor beta chains reported below all come from one sample, sequenced in a study of T cell changes during pregnancy in multiple sclerosis. Assay used: immunoSEQ multiplex PCR; TCRdb lists only in-frame clones, some missing. The table shows tens of thousands of clones, with roughly 94% occurring only once. This specimen consisted of peripheral blood, obtained in the third trimester of pregnancy. The receptors come from a female donor with multiple sclerosis, enrolled in a pregnancy study.

The gene calls are TRBV2 and TRBJ2-5; 8 positions agree with TRBD1. Looked up from germline, CDR1 is SNHLY and CDR2 is FYNNEI. The CDR3 has 15 residues. The junction had 6 bases not matched to a gene; V was cut back by 5 bases and J by 1 base. The CDR3 here is CASSLNGQGQETQYF. CDR3 coding DNA: TGTGCCAGCAGTTTAAACGGACAGGGCCAAGAGACCCAGTACTTC.

The chain recombines TRBV7-6 with TRBJ2-3, with TRBD2 matching over 13 bases. The trim removed 5 bases at V and 3 bases at J, leaving 5 bases unmatched. CDR3 length equals 16 residues. Germline V CDR1 and CDR2: SGHVS, FNYEAQ. The CDR3 reads CASSAVTSGGTDTQYF. CDR3 in DNA: TGTGCCAGCAGCGCTGTGACTAGCGGGGGGACAGATACGCAGTATTTT.

The rearrangement links TRBV10-3 to TRBJ1-3, with 9 positions matching TRBD1. The CDR3 consists of 13 residues. CDR1 and CDR2 (germline): ENHRY, SYGVKD. Trimming removed 10 bases from V and 6 bases from J; junction bases left unmatched: 7. The CDR3 DNA sequence: TGTGCCAGCGTGGGACAGGGTTTAAACACCATATATTTT. Its translation is CASVGQGLNTIYF.

This chain links TRBV11-2 with TRBJ1-1; no clear D. Germline values: CDR1 SGHAT, CDR2 FQNNGV. Trimming cost V 1 base and J 0 bases, with 9 bases left between them. The CDR3 consists of 15 residues. In nucleotides, the CDR3 is TGTGCCAGCAGCTTAGGGGTCGGGATGAACACTGAAGCTTTCTTT. Translation gives CASSLGVGMNTEAFF.

This clone was picked up one time. The rearrangement uses TRBV7-3 and TRBJ2-2; TRBD2 matches 7 bases. V dropped 5 bases and J dropped 6; count of bases not matched to a gene: 12. The CDR3 runs 16 residues. The germline V gene has CDR1 SGHTA and CDR2 FQGTGA. The chain's CDR3 is CASSPFPGGSPGELFF. The CDR3 DNA is TGTGCCAGCAGCCCCTTCCCGGGGGGATCGCCCGGGGAGCTGTTTTTT.

The V and J genes are TRBV5-1 and TRBJ1-2, with 8 bases lining up with TRBD1. CDR1 is SGHRS and CDR2 is YFSETQ in the germline V gene. V trimming: 3 bases; J trimming: 1 base; junction bases outside the gene matches: 5. The CDR3 runs to 15 residues. CDR3 sequence reads: CASSSPGQDNYGYTF. The CDR3 DNA sequence: TGCGCCAGCAGCTCACCGGGACAGGATAACTATGGCTACACCTTC. Looking up the rest from reference TRBV5-1 and TRBJ1-2 gives the full variable domain: KAGVTQTPRYLIKTRGQQVTLSCSPISGHRSVSWYQQTPGQGLQFLFEYFSETQRNKGNFPGRFSGRQFSNSRSEMNVSTLELGDSALYLCASSSPGQDNYGYTFGSGTRLTVV.